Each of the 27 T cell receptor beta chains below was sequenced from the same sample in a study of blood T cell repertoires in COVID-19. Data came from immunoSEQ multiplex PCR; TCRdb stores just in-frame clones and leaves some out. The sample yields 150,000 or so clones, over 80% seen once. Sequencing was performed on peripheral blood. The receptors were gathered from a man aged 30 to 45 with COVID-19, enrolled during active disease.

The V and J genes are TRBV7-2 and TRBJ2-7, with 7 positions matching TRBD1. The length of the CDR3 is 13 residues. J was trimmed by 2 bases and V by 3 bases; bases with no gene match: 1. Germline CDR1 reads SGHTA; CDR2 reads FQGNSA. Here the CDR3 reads CASSFDRAYEQYF. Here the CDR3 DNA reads TGTGCCAGCAGCTTCGACAGGGCCTACGAGCAGTACTTC.

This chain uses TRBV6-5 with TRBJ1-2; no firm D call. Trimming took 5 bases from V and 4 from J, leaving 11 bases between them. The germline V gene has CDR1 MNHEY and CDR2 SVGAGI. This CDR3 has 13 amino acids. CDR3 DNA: TGTGCCAGCAGTCCCCAAATTCCCTATGGCTACACCTTC. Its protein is CASSPQIPYGYTF.

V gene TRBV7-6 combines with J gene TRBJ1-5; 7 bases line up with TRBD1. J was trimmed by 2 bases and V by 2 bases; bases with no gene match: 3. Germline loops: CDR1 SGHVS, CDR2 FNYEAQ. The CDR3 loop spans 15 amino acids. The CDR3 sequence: CASSLIGTGNQPQHF. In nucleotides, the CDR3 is TGTGCCAGCAGCTTAATCGGGACAGGCAATCAGCCCCAGCATTTT.

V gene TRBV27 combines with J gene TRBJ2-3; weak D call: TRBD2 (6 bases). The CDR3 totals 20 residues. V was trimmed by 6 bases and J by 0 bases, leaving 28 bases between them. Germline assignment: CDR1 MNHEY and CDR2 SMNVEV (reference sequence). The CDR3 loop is CASRLAWGVFRGSSTDTQYF. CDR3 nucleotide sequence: TGTGCCAGCAGACTGGCCTGGGGGGTATTTCGGGGGTCTAGCACAGATACGCAGTATTTT.

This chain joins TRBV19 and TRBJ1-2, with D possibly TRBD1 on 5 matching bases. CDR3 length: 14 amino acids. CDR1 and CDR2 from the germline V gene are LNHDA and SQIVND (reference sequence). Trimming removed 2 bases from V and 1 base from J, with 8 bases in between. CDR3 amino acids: CASSILDSNYGYTF. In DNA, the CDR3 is TGTGCCAGTAGTATACTAGACAGTAACTATGGCTACACCTTC.

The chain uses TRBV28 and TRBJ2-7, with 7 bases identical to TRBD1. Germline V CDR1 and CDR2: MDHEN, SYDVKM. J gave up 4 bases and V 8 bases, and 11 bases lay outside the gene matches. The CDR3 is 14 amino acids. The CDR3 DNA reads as TGTGCCAGCGTTGAGAGGAACAGGGGATACGAGCAGTACTTC. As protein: CASVERNRGYEQYF.

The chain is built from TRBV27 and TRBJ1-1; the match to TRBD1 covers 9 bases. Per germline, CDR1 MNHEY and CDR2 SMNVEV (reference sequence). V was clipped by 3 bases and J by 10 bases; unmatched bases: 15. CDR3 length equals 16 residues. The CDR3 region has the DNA TGTGCCAGCAGTTTCTCCGACAGGGGGAGCACAACGGGAGCTTTCTTT. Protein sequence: CASSFSDRGSTTGAFF.

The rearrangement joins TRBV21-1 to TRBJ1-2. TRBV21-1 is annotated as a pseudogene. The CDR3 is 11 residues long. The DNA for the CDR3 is TGTGCCAGCAGCAAAGGGATGAGGTACACCTTC. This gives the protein CASSKGMRYTF.

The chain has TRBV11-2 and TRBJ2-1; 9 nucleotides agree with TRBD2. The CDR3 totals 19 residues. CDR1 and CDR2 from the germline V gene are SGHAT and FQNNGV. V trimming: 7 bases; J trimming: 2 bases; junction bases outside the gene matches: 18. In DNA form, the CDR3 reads TGTGCCAGCATCAGGAGGATAGCGGGGGACCTGTCTCCCTACAATGAGCAGTTCTTC. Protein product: CASIRRIAGDLSPYNEQFF.

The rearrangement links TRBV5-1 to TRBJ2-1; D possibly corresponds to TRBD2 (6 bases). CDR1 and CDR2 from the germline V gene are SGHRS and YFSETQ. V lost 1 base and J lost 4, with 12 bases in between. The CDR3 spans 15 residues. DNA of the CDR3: TGCGCCAGCAGCTTGAGGTCTAGCGTGTACAATGAGCAGTTCTTC. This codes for CASSLRSSVYNEQFF. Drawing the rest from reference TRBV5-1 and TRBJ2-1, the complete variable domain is KAGVTQTPRYLIKTRGQQVTLSCSPISGHRSVSWYQQTPGQGLQFLFEYFSETQRNKGNFPGRFSGRQFSNSRSEMNVSTLELGDSALYLCASSLRSSVYNEQFFGPGTRLTVL.

CDR3 sequence (DNA): TGTGCCAGCAGCCTTAGCGGGGTTCCCAGCACAGATACGCAGTATTTT. Its protein product is CASSLSGVPSTDTQYF. The chain combines TRBV13 with TRBJ2-3; TRBD2 aligns across 8 bases. The CDR3 runs 16 residues. The V gene end was trimmed by 5 bases and the J gene end by 0 bases; junction bases not matched to a gene: 7. The V gene's germline CDR1 is PRHDT and CDR2 FYEKMQ (reference sequence).

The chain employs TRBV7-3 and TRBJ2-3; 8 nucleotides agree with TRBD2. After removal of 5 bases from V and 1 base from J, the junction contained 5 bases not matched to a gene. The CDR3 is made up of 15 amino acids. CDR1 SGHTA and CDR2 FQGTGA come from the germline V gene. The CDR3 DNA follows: TGTGCCAGCAGCCCCCGGGGGGGCCGCACAGATACGCAGTATTTT. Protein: CASSPRGGRTDTQYF.

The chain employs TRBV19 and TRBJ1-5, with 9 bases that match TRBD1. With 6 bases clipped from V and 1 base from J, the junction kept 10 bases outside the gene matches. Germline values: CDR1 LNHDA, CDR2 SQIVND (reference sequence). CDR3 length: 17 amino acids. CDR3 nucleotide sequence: TGTGCCAGTAGGGGTTGGGGACAGGGAGGGAGCAATCAGCCCCAGCATTTT. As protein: CASRGWGQGGSNQPQHF.

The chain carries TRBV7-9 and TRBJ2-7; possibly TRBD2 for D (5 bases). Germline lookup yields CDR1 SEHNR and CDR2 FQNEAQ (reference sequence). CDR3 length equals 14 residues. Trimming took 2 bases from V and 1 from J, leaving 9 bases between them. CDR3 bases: TGTGCCAGCAGCTTAATGGAGGATTCCTACGAGCAGTACTTC. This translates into CASSLMEDSYEQYF.

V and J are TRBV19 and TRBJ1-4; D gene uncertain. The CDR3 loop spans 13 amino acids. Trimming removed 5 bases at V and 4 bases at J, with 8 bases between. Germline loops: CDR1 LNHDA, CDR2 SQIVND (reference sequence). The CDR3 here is CASSLAGNEKLFF. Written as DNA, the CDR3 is TGTGCCAGTAGTCTGGCAGGTAATGAAAAACTGTTTTTT.

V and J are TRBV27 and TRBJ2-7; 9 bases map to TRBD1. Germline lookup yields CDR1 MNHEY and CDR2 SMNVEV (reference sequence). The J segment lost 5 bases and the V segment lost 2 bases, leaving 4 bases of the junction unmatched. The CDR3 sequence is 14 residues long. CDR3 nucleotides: TGTGCCAGCAGTTTAGGACAGGGGAGAGACGAGCAGTACTTC. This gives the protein CASSLGQGRDEQYF.

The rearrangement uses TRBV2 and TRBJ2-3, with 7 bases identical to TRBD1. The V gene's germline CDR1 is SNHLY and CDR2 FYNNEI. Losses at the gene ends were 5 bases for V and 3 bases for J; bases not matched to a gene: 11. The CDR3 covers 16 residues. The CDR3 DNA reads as TGTGCCAGCAGTTACCCACAGGGGATTTGGACAGATACGCAGTATTTT. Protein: CASSYPQGIWTDTQYF.

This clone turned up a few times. The CDR3 region has the DNA TGTGCCAGTACAAGAAACAGGGAAAGTAACAATCAGCCCCAGCATTTT. Translated, it gives CASTRNRESNNQPQHF. The chain combines TRBV19 with TRBJ1-5; D is perhaps TRBD1 (6 bases). V shed 7 bases and J shed 3 bases, with 19 bases lying between them. The CDR3 has 16 residues. CDR1 and CDR2 from the germline V gene are LNHDA and SQIVND (reference sequence). Complete variable domain (other parts from reference TRBV19 and TRBJ1-5): DGGITQSPKYLFRKEGQNVTLSCEQNLNHDAMYWYRQDPGQGLRLIYYSQIVNDFQKGDIAEGYSVSREKKESFPLTVTSAQKNPTAFYLCASTRNRESNNQPQHFGDGTRLSIL.

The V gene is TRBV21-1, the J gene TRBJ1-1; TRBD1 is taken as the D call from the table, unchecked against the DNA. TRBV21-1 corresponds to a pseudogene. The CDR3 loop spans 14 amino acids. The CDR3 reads CASTAPGGNTEAFF. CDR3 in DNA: TGTGCCAGCACCGCCCCAGGTGGAAACACTGAAGCTTTCTTT.

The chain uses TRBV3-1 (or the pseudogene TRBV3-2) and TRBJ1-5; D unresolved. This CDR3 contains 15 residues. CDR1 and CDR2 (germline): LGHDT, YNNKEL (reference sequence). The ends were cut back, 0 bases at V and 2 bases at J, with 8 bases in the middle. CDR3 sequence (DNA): TGTGCCAGCAGCCAAGATCTGAGGGGCAATCAGCCCCAGCATTTT. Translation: CASSQDLRGNQPQHF.

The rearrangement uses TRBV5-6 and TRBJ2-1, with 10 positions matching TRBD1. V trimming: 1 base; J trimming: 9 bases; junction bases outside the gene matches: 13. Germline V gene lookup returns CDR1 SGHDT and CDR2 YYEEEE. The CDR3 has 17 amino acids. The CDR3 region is CASSLFWDRGLQVEQFF. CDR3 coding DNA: TGTGCCAGCAGCTTGTTTTGGGACAGGGGCCTTCAGGTTGAGCAGTTCTTC.

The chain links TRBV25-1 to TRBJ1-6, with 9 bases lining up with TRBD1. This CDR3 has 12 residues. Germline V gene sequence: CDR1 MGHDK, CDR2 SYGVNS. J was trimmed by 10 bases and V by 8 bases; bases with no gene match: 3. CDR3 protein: CASGQGFSPLHF. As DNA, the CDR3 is TGTGCCAGCGGACAGGGGTTCTCACCCCTCCACTTT.

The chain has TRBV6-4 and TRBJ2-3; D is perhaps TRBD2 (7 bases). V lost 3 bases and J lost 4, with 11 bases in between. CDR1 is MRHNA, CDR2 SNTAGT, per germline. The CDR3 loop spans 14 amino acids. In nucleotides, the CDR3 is TGTGCCAGCAGTGAGGACGGGGGGCCAGATACGCAGTATTTT. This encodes CASSEDGGPDTQYF.

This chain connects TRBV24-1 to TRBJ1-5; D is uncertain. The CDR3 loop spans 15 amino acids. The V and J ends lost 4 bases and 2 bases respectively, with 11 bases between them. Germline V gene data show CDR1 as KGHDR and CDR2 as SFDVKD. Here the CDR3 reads CATSDPRVGNQPQHF. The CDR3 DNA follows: TGTGCCACCAGTGACCCCCGGGTGGGCAATCAGCCCCAGCATTTT.

The CDR3 region is CASSIQDISSSGANVLTF. The CDR3 nucleotides are TGTGCCAGCTCCATCCAGGACATCTCAAGCTCTGGGGCCAACGTCCTGACTTTC. The V and J genes are TRBV27 and TRBJ2-6; possibly TRBD1 for D (5 bases). Germline CDR1 is MNHEY and CDR2 is SMNVEV (reference sequence). V lost 8 bases and J lost 0, with 20 bases in between. The CDR3 runs 18 residues. Combining the CDR3 with reference TRBV27 and TRBJ2-6 gives the whole variable domain EAQVTQNPRYLITVTGKKLTVTCSQNMNHEYMSWYRQDPGLGLRQIYYSMNVEVTDKGDVPEGYKVSRKEKRNFPLILESPSPNQTSLYFCASSIQDISSSGANVLTFGAGSRLTVL.

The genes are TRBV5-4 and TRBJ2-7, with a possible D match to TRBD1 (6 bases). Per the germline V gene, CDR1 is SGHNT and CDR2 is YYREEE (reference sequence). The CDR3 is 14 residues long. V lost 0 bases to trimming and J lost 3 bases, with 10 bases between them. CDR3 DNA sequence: TGTGCCAGCAGCTTGGGGGGGACACACTACGAGCAGTACTTC. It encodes CASSLGGTHYEQYF.

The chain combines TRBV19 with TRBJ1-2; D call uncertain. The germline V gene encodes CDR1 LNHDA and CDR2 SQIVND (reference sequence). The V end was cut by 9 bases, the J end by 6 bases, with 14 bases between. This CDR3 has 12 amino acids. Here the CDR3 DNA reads TGTGCCAGCCAAATAAGAGGAAATGGCTACACCTTC. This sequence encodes CASQIRGNGYTF.